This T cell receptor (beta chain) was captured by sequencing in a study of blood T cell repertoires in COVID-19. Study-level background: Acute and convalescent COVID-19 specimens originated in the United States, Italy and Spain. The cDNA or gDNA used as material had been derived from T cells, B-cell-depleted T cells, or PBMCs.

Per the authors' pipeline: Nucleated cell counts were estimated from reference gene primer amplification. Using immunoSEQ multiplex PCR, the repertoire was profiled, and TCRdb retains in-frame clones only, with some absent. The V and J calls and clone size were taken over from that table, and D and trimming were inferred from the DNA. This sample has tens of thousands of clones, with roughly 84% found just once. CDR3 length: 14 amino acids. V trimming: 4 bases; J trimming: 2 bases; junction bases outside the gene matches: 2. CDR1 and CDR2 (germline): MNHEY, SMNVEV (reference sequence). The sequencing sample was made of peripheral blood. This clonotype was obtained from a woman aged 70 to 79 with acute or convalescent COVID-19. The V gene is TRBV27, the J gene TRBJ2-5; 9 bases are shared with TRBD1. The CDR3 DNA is TGTGCCAGCAGTTCGACAGGGGGACAAGAGACCCAGTACTTC. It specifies CASSSTGGQETQYF.